A selection of T cell receptor beta chains follows, all from one sample in a study of T-cell reconstitution after alpha-beta-depleted transplantation in children. TCRdb called the PCR reads again in MiXCR, with one record for every CDR3 protein. The sample yields around 450,000 distinct CDR3 sequences, about 40% seen once. Sample: PBMCs, taken before TCRalphabeta/CD19-depleted stem cell transplant. The receptors originated from a girl under 10 years old with aplastic anemia, due to receive a stem cell transplant. Both conserved end residues are part of each CDR3. D genes are given only for firm matches. Size values are once, few and many counts, or a class for expanded clones, and some rows have none.

v_gene	j_gene	abundance	d_gene	CDR3nt	CDR3aa
TRBV7-9	TRBJ2-3	-	-	TGTGCCAGCAGCTTAGCGATCACAGATACGCAGTATTTT	CASSLAITDTQYF
TRBV20-1	TRBJ2-1	few	TRBD2	TGCAGTGCCCGGTGGGGGGAGGGCCGGAATGAGCAGTTCTTC	CSARWGEGRNEQFF
TRBV15	TRBJ1-4	-	-	TGTGCCACCAGCATGGGTTGGAATGAAAAACTGTTTTTT	CATSMGWNEKLFF
TRBV20-1	TRBJ2-1	few	TRBD2	TGCAGTGCTAGCCTTGATCTAGCGGGAGTATACAATGAGCAGTTCTTC	CSASLDLAGVYNEQFF
TRBV12-3/TRBV12-4	TRBJ2-1	many	TRBD2	TGTGCCAGCAGTTTATTGGGGCTAGCGGGAGGTTACAATGAGCAGTTCTTC	CASSLLGLAGGYNEQFF
TRBV20-1	TRBJ2-3	-	TRBD2	TGCAGTGCCGAGGGGGCAGCGGGAGGGCCCCCAGATACGCAGTATTTT	CSAEGAAGGPPDTQYF
TRBV6-1	TRBJ1-5	-	-	TGTGCCAGCCGGGGACCGGGATCCGGCAATCAGCCCCAGCATTTT	CASRGPGSGNQPQHF
TRBV5-1	TRBJ2-1	many	-	TGCGCCAGCAGCCCCGTAGTGGGTAATGAGCAGTTCTTC	CASSPVVGNEQFF
TRBV28	TRBJ2-6	many	-	TGTGCCAGCAGCCTCCAGGCCGTCTCTGGGGCCAACGTCCTGACTTTC	CASSLQAVSGANVLTF
TRBV7-6	TRBJ2-7	-	-	TGTGCCAGCAGCTTAGAGGATGGGGGGTACGAGCAGTACTTC	CASSLEDGGYEQYF
TRBV6-5	TRBJ2-5	-	TRBD2	TGTGCCAGCAGTTACCTAGCGGGAGATTCAGACGAGACCCAGTACTTC	CASSYLAGDSDETQYF
TRBV28	TRBJ2-2	-	-	TGTGCCAGCAGTTTCAGGGCTGGGGCCGGGGAGCTGTTTTTT	CASSFRAGAGELFF
TRBV7-3	TRBJ2-1	few	TRBD2	TGTGCCAGCAGCCCTTCCGGGACTAGTTCAAGTGAGCAGTTCTTC	CASSPSGTSSSEQFF
TRBV5-1	TRBJ1-2	-	-	TGCGCCAGCAGCTTGGGGGGCCCGGAGACCTATGGCTACACCTTC	CASSLGGPETYGYTF
TRBV9	TRBJ2-7	-	-	TGTGCCAGCAGCGCGGGACGGAAGCCCTACGAGCAGTACTTC	CASSAGRKPYEQYF
TRBV6-1	TRBJ1-4	-	-	TGTGCCAGAAGGGATCCTGCAACTAATGAAAAACTGTTTTTT	CARRDPATNEKLFF
TRBV18	TRBJ1-5	-	-	TGTGCCAGCTCCCCCACCAAGTTAGGGCTTAATCAGCCCCAGCATTTT	CASSPTKLGLNQPQHF
TRBV7-6	TRBJ1-1	-	-	TGTGCCAGCAGCTTAGAGAAGAACACTGAAGCTTTCTTT	CASSLEKNTEAFF
TRBV5-6	TRBJ2-1	many	-	TGTGCCAGCAGCTCGCCGGACAACGATGAGCAGTTCTTC	CASSSPDNDEQFF
TRBV28	TRBJ2-7	-	TRBD2	TGTGCCAGCAGCCCCCCCGGGAGGGAGGTGATCCACGAGCAGTACTTC	CASSPPGREVIHEQYF
TRBV7-2	TRBJ2-5	many	TRBD2	TGTGCCAGCAGCTTAGGGCGGGAGAGGGAGACCCAGTACTTC	CASSLGRERETQYF
TRBV18	TRBJ1-2	-	-	TGTGCCAGCTCACCTCAAGACCCTGGCTATGTCTACACCTTC	CASSPQDPGYVYTF
TRBV4-2	TRBJ2-5	few	-	TGTGCCAGCAGCCAAGAGCGGGGAGACGCGGAGACCCAGTACTTC	CASSQERGDAETQYF